The 10 T cell receptor beta chains presented below share a single source sample, sequenced in a study of cytomegalovirus exposure and HLA in healthy donors. The primer mix had 60 Vbeta and 13 Jbeta primers. This table comes from immunoSEQ multiplex PCR, and its TCRdb copy is limited to in-frame clones, with some not included. The data show fewer than 150,000 clones, around 80% seen once. Sequences were obtained from PBMCs. Receptors originate from a man between 35 and 55 years old in good health and CMV-seropositive.

The CDR3 region is CASSSGELPAHEQYF. Here the CDR3 DNA reads TGCGCCAGCAGCTCGGGGGAGCTCCCCGCACACGAGCAGTACTTC. The V gene is TRBV5-1, the J gene TRBJ2-7, with a possible D match to TRBD2 (6 bases). CDR1 is SGHRS, CDR2 YFSETQ, per germline. The CDR3 covers 15 residues. Between the trimmed V and J ends, which lost 3 bases and 5 bases, there was a span of 18 bases.

The chain recombines TRBV5-1 with TRBJ2-2; D unclear. Germline CDR1 and CDR2: SGHRS and YFSETQ. This CDR3 comprises 12 residues. V gave up 0 bases and J gave up 9 bases, with 6 bases separating them. The CDR3 nucleotides are TGCGCCAGCAGCTTGGCTCTTAGGGAGCTGTTTTTT. This gives the protein CASSLALRELFF.

This chain uses TRBV6-1 with TRBJ1-1; D call uncertain. Germline CDR1 is MNHNS and CDR2 is SASEGT. CDR3 length: 14 residues. The V and J ends lost 0 bases and 2 bases respectively, with 7 bases between them. DNA of the CDR3: TGTGCCAGCAGTGAAGCCCTTATAAACACTGAAGCTTTCTTT. Protein product: CASSEALINTEAFF.

The chain is built from TRBV25-1 and TRBJ2-5; 8 nucleotides align to TRBD2. With the DNA end fitting TRBJ2-7 better, the J assignment may be wrong. The germline CDR1 and CDR2 sequences are MGHDK and SYGVNS. The CDR3 consists of 13 residues. DNA for the CDR3: TGTGCCAGCAGAGCCAGCGGGAGCTACGAGCAGTACTTC. This encodes CASRASGSYEQYF.

The CDR3 DNA reads as TGCGCCAGCAGCCAAGATACTCGACAGGGCCTCTACGAGCAGTACTTC. This sequence encodes CASSQDTRQGLYEQYF. V gene TRBV4-3 combines with J gene TRBJ2-7, with 7 bases aligning to TRBD1. The CDR3 totals 16 residues. After removal of 0 bases from V and 3 bases from J, the junction contained 8 bases not matched to a gene. Germline V gives CDR1 LGHNA, CDR2 YSLEER.

DNA for the CDR3: TGTGCCAGCATAGAGGGGGCTGTGTATGGCTACACCTTC. Amino acid sequence: CASIEGAVYGYTF. This chain joins TRBV2 and TRBJ1-2; the match to TRBD1 covers 7 bases. CDR1 and CDR2 from the germline V gene are SNHLY and FYNNEI. V shed 7 bases, J shed 5 bases, and the junction held 7 bases outside the gene matches. The CDR3 is made up of 13 amino acids.

The rearrangement joins TRBV6-5 to TRBJ1-2; maybe TRBD1 (6 bases). The CDR3 has 13 amino acids. V gave up 5 bases and J gave up 4 bases, with 11 bases separating them. The germline V gene has CDR1 MNHEY and CDR2 SVGAGI. The CDR3 DNA reads TGTGCCAGCAGTAAGGACAGTTTCTATGGCTACACCTTC. This gives the protein CASSKDSFYGYTF.

V usage is TRBV28 and J usage is TRBJ1-5; TRBD1 is a possible D gene (5 bases). V was trimmed by 5 bases and J by 0 bases, leaving 17 bases between them. The CDR3 is 17 residues long. CDR1 and CDR2 (germline): MDHEN, SYDVKM. The CDR3 DNA is TGTGCCAGCAGTCCCCCAATCCACACAGGTAGCAATCAGCCCCAGCATTTT. Translation: CASSPPIHTGSNQPQHF.

This clone has just one count. The rearrangement uses TRBV5-1 and TRBJ1-2; 10 bases are a match to TRBD1. Germline values: CDR1 SGHRS, CDR2 YFSETQ. The CDR3 loop spans 16 amino acids. The trim removed 2 bases at V and 4 bases at J, leaving 8 bases unmatched. The CDR3 spells CASSLEPGQGFYGYTF. The CDR3 nucleotides read TGCGCCAGCAGCTTAGAACCGGGACAGGGGTTCTATGGCTACACCTTC.

V and J are TRBV6-4 and TRBJ2-1, with TRBD2 matching 15 bases. In germline, CDR1 is MRHNA, CDR2 SNTAGT. The CDR3 sequence is 15 residues long. The V segment lost 5 bases and the J segment 8 bases; nucleotides outside the gene matches: 4. The CDR3 loop is CASSLGLAGGHEQFF. CDR3 nucleotides: TGTGCCAGCAGTCTTGGACTAGCGGGGGGGCATGAGCAGTTCTTC.